The T cell receptor (beta chain) under discussion was sequenced for a study of T cell repertoires in cytomegalovirus infection. The study, taken as a whole, reports: Accumulated public TCR beta family frequency recognized individuals carrying CMV together with the relevant HLA. The ex vivo response was dominated by HLA-C-restricted CMV-specific TCR beta clonotypes.

Per the germline V gene, CDR1 is MNHNS and CDR2 is SASEGT. The CDR3 has 15 residues. V was clipped by 6 bases and J by 1 base, with 15 bases between them. TCRdb analysed the reads with MiXCR anew, one entry per CDR3 protein. Of more than 400,000 distinct CDR3 sequences listed, approximately 25% are singletons. At least ten counts were recorded for this clonotype. The antigen is unknown. The genes are TRBV6-1 and TRBJ1-1, with D tentatively TRBD1 (6 bases). This clonotype was sampled from a human donor in good health (CMV status not recorded). Some clones in this sample may be carry-over from other donors' samples. The sequencing sample was made of PBMCs. The CDR3 is CASRKTQGQNTEAFF. For the CDR3, the DNA is TGTGCCAGCAGGAAAACACAGGGCCAGAACACTGAAGCTTTCTTT.